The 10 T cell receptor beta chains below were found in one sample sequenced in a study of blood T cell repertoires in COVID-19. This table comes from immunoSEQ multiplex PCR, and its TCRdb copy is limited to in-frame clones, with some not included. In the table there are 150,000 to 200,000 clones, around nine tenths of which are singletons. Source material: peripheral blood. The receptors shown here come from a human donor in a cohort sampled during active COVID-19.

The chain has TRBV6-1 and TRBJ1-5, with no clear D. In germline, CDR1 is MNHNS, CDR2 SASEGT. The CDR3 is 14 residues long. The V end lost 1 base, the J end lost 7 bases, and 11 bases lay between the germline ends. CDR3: CASSEGHAAQPQHF. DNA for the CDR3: TGTGCCAGCAGTGAAGGGCATGCGGCGCAGCCCCAGCATTTT.

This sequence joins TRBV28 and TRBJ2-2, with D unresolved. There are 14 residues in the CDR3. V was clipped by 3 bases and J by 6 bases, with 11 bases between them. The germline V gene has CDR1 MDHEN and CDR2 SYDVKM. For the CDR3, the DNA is TGTGCCAGCAGTTTCGTGCTATTAGCCGGGGAGCTGTTTTTT. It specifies CASSFVLLAGELFF. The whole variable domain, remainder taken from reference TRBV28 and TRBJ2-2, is DVKVTQSSRYLVKRTGEKVFLECVQDMDHENMFWYRQDPGLGLRLIYFSYDVKMKEKGDIPEGYSVSREKKERFSLILESASTNQTSMYLCASSFVLLAGELFFGEGSRLTVL.

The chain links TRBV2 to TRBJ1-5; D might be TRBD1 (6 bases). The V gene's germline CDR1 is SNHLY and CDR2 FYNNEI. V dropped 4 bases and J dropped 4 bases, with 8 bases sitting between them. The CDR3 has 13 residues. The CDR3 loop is CASSVRGNQPQHF. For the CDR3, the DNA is TGTGCCAGCAGTGTCAGGGGTAATCAGCCCCAGCATTTT.

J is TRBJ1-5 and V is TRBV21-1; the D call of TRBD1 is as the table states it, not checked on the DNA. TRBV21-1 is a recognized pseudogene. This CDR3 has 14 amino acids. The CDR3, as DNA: TGTGCCAGCACGGGACAGGGGTTTAGTCAGCCCCAGCATTTT. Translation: CASTGQGFSQPQHF.

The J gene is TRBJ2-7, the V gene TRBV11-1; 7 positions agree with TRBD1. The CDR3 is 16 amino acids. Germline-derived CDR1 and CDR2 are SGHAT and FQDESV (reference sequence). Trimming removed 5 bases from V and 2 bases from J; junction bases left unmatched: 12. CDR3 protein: CASSPPYTGQAYEQYF. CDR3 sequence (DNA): TGTGCCAGCAGCCCCCCCTACACAGGACAGGCCTACGAGCAGTACTTC.

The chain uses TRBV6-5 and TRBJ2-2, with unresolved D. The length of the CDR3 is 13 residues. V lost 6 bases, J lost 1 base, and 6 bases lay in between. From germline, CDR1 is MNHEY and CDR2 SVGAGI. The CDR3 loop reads CASSPMNTGELFF. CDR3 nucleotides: TGTGCCAGCAGCCCAATGAACACCGGGGAGCTGTTTTTT.

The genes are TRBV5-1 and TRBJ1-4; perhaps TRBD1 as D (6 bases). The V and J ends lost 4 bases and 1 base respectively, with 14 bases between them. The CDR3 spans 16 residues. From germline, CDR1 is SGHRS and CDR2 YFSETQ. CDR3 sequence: CASSPEPGQTNEKLFF. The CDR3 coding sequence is TGCGCCAGCAGCCCAGAACCGGGACAAACTAATGAAAAACTGTTTTTT.

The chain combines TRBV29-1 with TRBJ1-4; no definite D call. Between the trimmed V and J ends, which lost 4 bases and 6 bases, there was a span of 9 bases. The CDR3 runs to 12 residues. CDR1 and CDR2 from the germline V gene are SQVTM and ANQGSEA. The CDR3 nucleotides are TGCAGCGTTGGCAGCGGGTATGAAAAACTGTTTTTT. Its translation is CSVGSGYEKLFF.

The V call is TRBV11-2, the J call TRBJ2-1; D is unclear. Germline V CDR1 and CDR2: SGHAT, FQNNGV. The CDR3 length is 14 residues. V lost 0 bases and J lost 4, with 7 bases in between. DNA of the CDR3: TGTGCCAGCAGCTTAGATCGAGCTTACAATGAGCAGTTCTTC. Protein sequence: CASSLDRAYNEQFF.

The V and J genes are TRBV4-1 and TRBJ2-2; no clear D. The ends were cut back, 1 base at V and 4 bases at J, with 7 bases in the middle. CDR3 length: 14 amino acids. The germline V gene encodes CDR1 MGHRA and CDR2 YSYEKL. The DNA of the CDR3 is TGCGCCAGCAGCCAAGGAATGAGCACCGGGGAGCTGTTTTTT. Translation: CASSQGMSTGELFF.